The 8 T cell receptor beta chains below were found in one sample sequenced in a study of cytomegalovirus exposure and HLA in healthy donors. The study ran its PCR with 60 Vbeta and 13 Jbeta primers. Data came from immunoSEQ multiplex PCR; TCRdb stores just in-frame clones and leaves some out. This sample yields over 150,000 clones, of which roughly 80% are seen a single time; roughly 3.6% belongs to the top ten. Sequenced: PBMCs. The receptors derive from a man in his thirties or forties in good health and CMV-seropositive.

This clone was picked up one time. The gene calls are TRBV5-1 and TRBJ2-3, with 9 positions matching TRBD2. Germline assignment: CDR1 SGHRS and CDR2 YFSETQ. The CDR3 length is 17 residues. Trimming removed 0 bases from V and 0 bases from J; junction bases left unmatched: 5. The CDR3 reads CASSLDRLAGSTDTQYF. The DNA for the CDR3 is TGCGCCAGCAGCTTGGATAGGCTAGCGGGGAGCACAGATACGCAGTATTTT.

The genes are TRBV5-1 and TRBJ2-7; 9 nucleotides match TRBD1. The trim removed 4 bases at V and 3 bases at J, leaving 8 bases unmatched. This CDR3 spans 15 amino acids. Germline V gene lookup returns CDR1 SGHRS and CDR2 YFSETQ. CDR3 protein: CASSTSGTGHYEQYF. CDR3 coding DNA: TGCGCCAGCAGCACCTCCGGGACAGGGCACTACGAGCAGTACTTC.

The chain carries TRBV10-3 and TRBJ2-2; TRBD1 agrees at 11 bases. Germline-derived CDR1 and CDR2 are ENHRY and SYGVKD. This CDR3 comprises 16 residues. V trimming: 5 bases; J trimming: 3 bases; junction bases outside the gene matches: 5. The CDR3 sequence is CAISPGQGGDTGELFF. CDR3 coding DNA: TGTGCCATCAGTCCGGGACAGGGGGGAGACACCGGGGAGCTGTTTTTT.

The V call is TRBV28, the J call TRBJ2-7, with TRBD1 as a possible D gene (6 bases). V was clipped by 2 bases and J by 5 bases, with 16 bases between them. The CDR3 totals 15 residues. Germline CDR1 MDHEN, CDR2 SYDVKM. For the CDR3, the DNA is TGTGCCAGCAGTTTAGGGGGACCAGGGGCTCACGAGCAGTACTTC. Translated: CASSLGGPGAHEQYF.

The CDR3 sequence is CASGGGGGYNSPLHF. The CDR3 DNA is TGTGCCAGCGGGGGGGGCGGGGGATATAATTCACCCCTCCACTTT. The chain links TRBV11-2 to TRBJ1-6; TRBD1 is a possible D gene (6 bases). CDR1 is SGHAT, CDR2 FQNNGV, per germline. The CDR3 sequence is 15 residues long. Trimming pared 8 bases from V and 4 bases from J, leaving 15 bases between.

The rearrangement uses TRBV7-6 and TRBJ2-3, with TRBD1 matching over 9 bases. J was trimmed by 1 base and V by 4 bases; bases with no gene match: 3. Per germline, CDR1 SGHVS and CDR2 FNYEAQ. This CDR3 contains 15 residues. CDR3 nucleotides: TGTGCCAGCAGCTGGGGACAGGGTGGCACAGATACGCAGTATTTT. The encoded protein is CASSWGQGGTDTQYF.

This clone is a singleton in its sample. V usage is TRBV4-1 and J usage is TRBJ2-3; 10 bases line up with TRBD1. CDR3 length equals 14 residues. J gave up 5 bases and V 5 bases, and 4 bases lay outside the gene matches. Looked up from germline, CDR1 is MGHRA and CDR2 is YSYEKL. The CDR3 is CASSVGQGVDTQYF. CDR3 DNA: TGCGCCAGCAGCGTTGGACAGGGGGTAGATACGCAGTATTTT.

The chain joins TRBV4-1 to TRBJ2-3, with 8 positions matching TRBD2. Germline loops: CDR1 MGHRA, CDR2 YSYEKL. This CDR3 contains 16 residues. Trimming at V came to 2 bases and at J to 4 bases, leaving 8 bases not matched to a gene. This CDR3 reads CASSQYFSGVADTQYF. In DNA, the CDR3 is TGCGCCAGCAGCCAATATTTTAGCGGGGTAGCAGATACGCAGTATTTT.